This is a list of T cell receptor beta chains from one sample in a study of CD8 T cells in Susac syndrome. TCRdb called the immunoSEQ multiplex PCR reads again in MiXCR, with one record for every CDR3 protein. The sample contains 120,000 to 150,000 distinct CDR3 sequences, 90% to 95% of which appear only once. The sequenced material came from CD8+ T cells from PBMCs. All receptors derive from a human donor in good health. The CDR3 runs from the conserved cysteine through the conserved F or W. Fields, in order: D gene, V gene, clone size, J gene, CDR3 DNA, CDR3 protein. D genes are given only for firm matches. For some rows the clone size is stated as once, few or many, or as a class when expanded; others skip it.

>TRBD2|TRBV4-2|-|TRBJ2-7
TGTGCCAGCAGCCAAGATCCAACTAGCGGGAGCTACGAGCAGTACTTC
CASSQDPTSGSYEQYF
>TRBD1|TRBV6-2/TRBV6-3|-|TRBJ2-7
TGTGCCAGCAGTTACTGGGACAGGGGCAACCACGAGCAGTACTTC
CASSYWDRGNHEQYF
>-|TRBV20-1|-|TRBJ2-3
TGCAGTGCTAGTACGCTAGCGTGGGGCACAGATACGCAGTATTTT
CSASTLAWGTDTQYF
>-|TRBV18|few|TRBJ2-3
TGTGCCAGCTCACCTGGCGGGGGCACAGATACGCAGTATTTT
CASSPGGGTDTQYF
>TRBD2|TRBV27|-|TRBJ2-7
TGTGCCAGCGGACTAGCGGGATCGGGTGAGCAGTACTTC
CASGLAGSGEQYF
>TRBD1|TRBV7-9|-|TRBJ2-5
TGTGCCAGCAGCTTAGTAGGAACAGGGGACGACTGGGAGACCCAGTACTTC
CASSLVGTGDDWETQYF
>-|TRBV19|-|TRBJ1-1
TGTGCCAGTAATGAGGGGAACACTGAAGCTTTCTTT
CASNEGNTEAFF
>-|TRBV12-3/TRBV12-4|once|TRBJ2-1
TGTGCCAGCAGAGCAGGAAAGAGCTCCTACAATGAGCAGTTCTTC
CASRAGKSSYNEQFF
>-|TRBV29-1|-|TRBJ2-6
TGCAGGGACAGTCCCTCTGGGGCCAACGTCCTGACTTTC
CRDSPSGANVLTF
>-|TRBV10-1|-|TRBJ2-7
TGCGCCAGCAGTGACCGGGACAACGATCGCGAGCAGTACTTC
CASSDRDNDREQYF
>-|TRBV6-6|-|TRBJ2-3
TGTGCCAGCAGTTACTCGGGCGTAGATACGCAGTATTTT
CASSYSGVDTQYF
>TRBD2|TRBV12-3/TRBV12-4|-|TRBJ2-5
TGTGCCAGCAGCTCTTGGACTAGCGGCCAAGAGACCCAGTACTTC
CASSSWTSGQETQYF
>-|TRBV13|-|TRBJ1-3
TGTGCCAGCAGCCCAGCGACAGAAGGAAACACCATATATTTT
CASSPATEGNTIYF
>-|TRBV21-1|-|TRBJ2-5
TGTGCCAGCAGCAAAGCACAGGCTAGCGGGCACCAAGAGACCCAGTACTTC
CASSKAQASGHQETQYF
>-|TRBV6-2/TRBV6-3|few|TRBJ2-7
TGTGCCAGCAGTTACTCGGACGAGCAGTACTTC
CASSYSDEQYF
>TRBD2|TRBV27|-|TRBJ2-7
TGTGCCAGCAGTTTCTCTAGCGGGAGGGCCTACGAGCAGTACTTC
CASSFSSGRAYEQYF
>-|TRBV7-9|-|TRBJ1-2
TGTGCCAGCAGCCCCTTAAGTGGCGGCTATGGCTACACCTTC
CASSPLSGGYGYTF
>-|TRBV9|-|TRBJ2-5
TGTGCCAGCAGCGCGACAGGTTTCCAAGAGACCCAGTACTTC
CASSATGFQETQYF
>TRBD2|TRBV9|-|TRBJ2-1
TGTGCCAGCAGCGTAGCCCTAGCGGGAGGGAATGAGCAGTTCTTC
CASSVALAGGNEQFF
>TRBD1|TRBV25-1|-|TRBJ2-6
TGTGCCAGCAGTGAATTCGGCAGGGGGCCTGAATCCTCTGGGGCCAACGTCCTGACTTTC
CASSEFGRGPESSGANVLTF
>-|TRBV29-1|once|TRBJ1-1
TGCAGCGTTCAATTTGATGCTGAAGCTTTCTTT
CSVQFDAEAFF
>-|TRBV4-2|-|TRBJ2-5
TGTGCCAGCAGCCAAGCATCGGGGTATGAGACCCAGTACTTC
CASSQASGYETQYF
>-|TRBV12-3/TRBV12-4|-|TRBJ2-7
TGTGCCAGCAGTGGAACCAGGGGACCCTACGAGCAGTACTTC
CASSGTRGPYEQYF
>TRBD1|TRBV11-3|-|TRBJ1-2
TGTGCCAGCAGCGCTTCGGACAGGCGAACTAACTATGGCTACACCTTC
CASSASDRRTNYGYTF
>-|TRBV12-3/TRBV12-4|few|TRBJ2-6
TGTGCCAGCAGTTTTTCGGGCTCTGGGGCCAACGTCCTGACTTTC
CASSFSGSGANVLTF
>TRBD1|TRBV30|-|TRBJ1-1
TGTGCCTGGAGTCCCCGGGACAGGGGACTGAACACTGAAGCTTTCTTT
CAWSPRDRGLNTEAFF
>TRBD1|TRBV7-9|-|TRBJ1-2
TGTGCCAGCAGCCCCAAGACAGGGACGAGGTATGGCTACACCTTC
CASSPKTGTRYGYTF
>TRBD2|TRBV12-3/TRBV12-4|-|TRBJ2-7
TGTGCCAGCAGTCCGACTAGCGGGAGTTTTTACGAGCAGTACTTC
CASSPTSGSFYEQYF
>-|TRBV4-3|-|TRBJ2-1
TGCGCCAGCAGCCAAGGGGCGTTCGTTTCGGGGGCGGGTGAGCAGTTCTTC
CASSQGAFVSGAGEQFF
>TRBD1|TRBV29-1|-|TRBJ2-7
TGCAGCGTTTACGGGACAGGGGGCGCCTACGAGCAGTACTTC
CSVYGTGGAYEQYF
>-|TRBV4-3|-|TRBJ2-1
TGCGCCAGCAGCCAAGATCTGTCAGAGCAGTTCTTC
CASSQDLSEQFF
>-|TRBV24-1|-|TRBJ2-2
TGTGCCACCAGTGATTTGGCGGAGAGCGGGGAGCTGTTTTTT
CATSDLAESGELFF
>-|TRBV18|-|TRBJ2-7
TGTGCCAGCTCACCTGGGCGATACTACGAGCAGTACTTC
CASSPGRYYEQYF
>-|TRBV21-1|once|TRBJ2-7
TGTGCCAGCAGCAAAGACTTCGAGTACGAGCAGTACTTC
CASSKDFEYEQYF
>-|TRBV3-1|few|TRBJ2-7
TGTGCCAGCAGCCAAGACTACGAGCAGTACTTC
CASSQDYEQYF
>TRBD2|TRBV6-5|-|TRBJ2-7
TGTGCCAGCAGTTACTCAAGCGGGAGTGATGAGCAGTACTTC
CASSYSSGSDEQYF
>-|TRBV12-5|-|TRBJ1-5
TGTGCTAGTGCCGTTGGTTTTAGCAATCAGCCCCAGCATTTT
CASAVGFSNQPQHF
>TRBD2|TRBV20-1|-|TRBJ2-7
TGCAGTGCCAGACTGCTGGCTAGCGGGAGAGACGAGCAGTACTTC
CSARLLASGRDEQYF
>-|TRBV6-5|-|TRBJ1-5
TGTGCCAGCAGTTACGGTCAGGGAAATCAGCCCCAGCATTTT
CASSYGQGNQPQHF
>-|TRBV6-2/TRBV6-3|-|TRBJ2-5
TGTGCCAGCAGTTACTCCAGTGAGACCCAGTACTTC
CASSYSSETQYF
>-|TRBV28|once|TRBJ2-3
TGTGCCAGCACCACCTCAACAGATACGCAGTATTTT
CASTTSTDTQYF
>-|TRBV28|-|TRBJ2-1
TGTGCCTCCTCACAGCGGTACAATGAGCAGTTCTTC
CASSQRYNEQFF
>-|TRBV5-1|-|TRBJ2-7
TGCGCCAGCAGCATCTATGGGGTGAGTCCCTACGAGCAGTACTTC
CASSIYGVSPYEQYF